This TCR beta chain emerged from a study of blood T cell repertoires in COVID-19. Study-wide context: The analysed material was cDNA or gDNA that came from T cells, B-cell-depleted T cells, or PBMCs.

This clone was seen a few times. In the original processing: Reference gene primer amplification gave estimated nucleated cell counts. Some clones are missing from TCRdb's copy, which holds only in-frame ones; the method was immunoSEQ multiplex PCR. The D gene and trimming were derived from the DNA, and the V and J assignments and clone size from that table. The sample lists 150,000 to 200,000 clones, approximately 86% occurring once. V shed 3 bases and J shed 6 bases, with 10 bases lying between them. Germline V gene lookup returns CDR1 MNHEY and CDR2 SMNVEV (reference sequence). The CDR3 has 13 residues.

The chain joins TRBV27 to TRBJ2-3; D remains unclear. The specimen sequenced was peripheral blood. The sequence was obtained from a man aged 55-75 years who had recovered from COVID-19. The CDR3 DNA sequence: TGTGCCAGCAGTTTTCAGTTCAGTGATACGCAGTATTTT. Translation: CASSFQFSDTQYF.